This T cell receptor (beta chain) was profiled in a study of blood T cells in healthy people across ages. PCR was performed a second time for about 7 to 12 cycles using a sample-barcoded 5' primer and a J-beta primer mix. TCRdb re-called the 5' RACE reads with MiXCR, one entry per CDR3 protein. The table has fewer than 900,000 distinct CDR3 sequences, approximately 50% seen once. The germline CDR1 and CDR2 sequences are SGHTA and FQGTGA. The CDR3 is 16 amino acids. V lost 5 bases, J lost 6 bases, and 21 bases lay in between. The V call is TRBV7-3, the J call TRBJ2-3; either TRBD1 or TRBD2 may supply D (5 bases each). The sequenced material came from blood. The receptor was isolated from a woman aged 55 to 70 in good health. The CDR3, as DNA: TGTGCCAGCAGCAAAAGGGGCGGGCTAATGGGGGATACGCAGTATTTT. Its protein is CASSKRGGLMGDTQYF.